These T cell receptor beta chains were read from a single sample in a study of blood T cells in healthy people across ages. TCRdb passed the 5' RACE reads through MiXCR, listing each CDR3 protein once. This table holds about 1,800,000 distinct CDR3 sequences, roughly 27% found once. The material sequenced was blood. The source is a woman aged 25-40 years in good health. The CDR3 runs from the conserved cysteine through the conserved F or W. A D gene is named only where the DNA matches it firmly. Expanded clones are given a class, and other clones once, few, many or no size at all.

size: few
V: TRBV3-1
J: TRBJ1-1
D: .
CDR3: CASSQDRQEAFF
DNA: TGTGCCAGCAGCCAAGATCGGCAGGAAGCTTTCTTT

size: many
V: TRBV6-5
J: TRBJ2-1
D: .
CDR3: CASSYTGVNNEQFF
DNA: TGTGCCAGCAGTTACACCGGCGTCAACAATGAGCAGTTCTTC

size: many
V: TRBV12-3/TRBV12-4
J: TRBJ1-5
D: TRBD1
CDR3: CASSYGQGSNQPQHF
DNA: TGTGCCAGCAGCTATGGACAGGGTAGCAATCAGCCCCAGCATTTT

size: once
V: TRBV4-1
J: TRBJ1-2
D: .
CDR3: CASSQDQGGLYGHTF
DNA: TGCGCCAGCAGCCAAGATCAAGGCGGACTCTATGGCCACACCTTC

size: few
V: TRBV9
J: TRBJ1-2
D: .
CDR3: CASSAPAGGWYGYTF
DNA: TGTGCCAGCAGCGCGCCTGCTGGGGGCTGGTATGGCTACACCTTC

size: .
V: TRBV4-2
J: TRBJ1-1
D: TRBD1
CDR3: CASTPDRDTEAFF
DNA: TGTGCCAGCACACCGGACAGGGACACTGAAGCTTTCTTT

size: many
V: TRBV6-5
J: TRBJ2-1
D: TRBD2
CDR3: CASIAGGVYNEQFF
DNA: TGTGCCAGCATTGCGGGGGGCGTCTACAATGAGCAGTTCTTC

size: few
V: TRBV24-1
J: TRBJ1-5
D: TRBD1
CDR3: CATSEEQGVGNQPQHF
DNA: TGTGCCACCAGTGAGGAACAGGGGGTCGGGAATCAGCCCCAGCATTTT

size: few
V: TRBV2
J: TRBJ2-3
D: TRBD1
CDR3: CASRPQGISTDTQYF
DNA: TGTGCCAGCAGACCACAGGGGATTAGCACAGATACGCAGTATTTT

size: many
V: TRBV12-3/TRBV12-4
J: TRBJ2-7
D: .
CDR3: CASSFGSGASYEQYF
DNA: TGTGCCAGCAGTTTTGGCTCGGGGGCCTCCTACGAGCAGTACTTC

size: .
V: TRBV18
J: TRBJ2-5
D: .
CDR3: CASSLTLTVEETQYF
DNA: TGTGCCAGCTCACTTACCCTGACAGTAGAAGAGACCCAGTACTTC

size: .
V: TRBV2
J: TRBJ2-7
D: .
CDR3: CASNLSEGPSSYEQYF
DNA: TGTGCCAGCAACCTTTCGGAGGGGCCGTCGTCATACGAGCAGTACTTC

size: .
V: TRBV11-2
J: TRBJ2-7
D: .
CDR3: CASRRIRDVSSYEQYF
DNA: TGTGCCAGCAGACGAATCCGGGACGTGAGCTCCTACGAGCAGTACTTC

size: .
V: TRBV6-2/TRBV6-3
J: TRBJ1-4
D: .
CDR3: CASSYRGPELNEKLFF
DNA: TGTGCCAGCAGTTACCGAGGACCGGAGTTGAATGAAAAACTGTTTTTT

size: .
V: TRBV25-1
J: TRBJ2-1
D: TRBD2
CDR3: CASSNRETSVGNEQFF
DNA: TGTGCCAGCAGCAATAGGGAGACTAGCGTCGGGAATGAGCAGTTCTTC

size: .
V: TRBV7-3
J: TRBJ2-1
D: TRBD2
CDR3: CASSSSGGVLTNEQFF
DNA: TGTGCCAGCAGCTCTAGCGGGGGGGTTCTTACCAATGAGCAGTTCTTC

size: .
V: TRBV9
J: TRBJ2-1
D: TRBD2
CDR3: CASSVVTGGLHEQFF
DNA: TGTGCCAGCAGCGTCGTGACGGGGGGGCTCCATGAGCAGTTCTTC

size: .
V: TRBV20-1
J: TRBJ2-3
D: .
CDR3: CSASTSADTQYF
DNA: TGCAGTGCGAGTACTAGTGCAGATACGCAGTATTTT

size: many
V: TRBV20-1
J: TRBJ2-7
D: .
CDR3: CSARDPSGASYEQYF
DNA: TGCAGTGCTAGAGATCCCTCCGGGGCCTCCTACGAGCAGTACTTC

size: .
V: TRBV9
J: TRBJ2-1
D: .
CDR3: CASSVGTGRGNEQFF
DNA: TGTGCCAGCAGCGTAGGAACGGGAAGGGGGAATGAGCAGTTCTTC

size: few
V: TRBV27
J: TRBJ1-6
D: TRBD1
CDR3: CASSSISGQGPNSPLHF
DNA: TGTGCCAGCAGTTCTATATCGGGACAGGGTCCGAATTCACCCCTCCACTTT

size: .
V: TRBV20-1
J: TRBJ2-7
D: .
CDR3: CSASPQGGAYEQYF
DNA: TGCAGTGCTAGTCCCCAGGGGGGAGCCTACGAGCAGTACTTC

size: .
V: TRBV7-6
J: TRBJ2-1
D: .
CDR3: CASSLESGLSNEQFF
DNA: TGTGCCAGCAGCTTAGAGTCTGGACTGAGCAATGAGCAGTTCTTC

size: .
V: TRBV12-3/TRBV12-4
J: TRBJ1-2
D: .
CDR3: CASRLERRMYGYTF
DNA: TGTGCCAGCAGGTTAGAGCGGCGGATGTATGGCTACACCTTC

size: .
V: TRBV20-1
J: TRBJ1-2
D: .
CDR3: CSASPLERTETNYGYTF
DNA: TGCAGTGCTAGCCCTTTAGAGAGGACAGAGACTAACTATGGCTACACCTTC

size: .
V: TRBV2
J: TRBJ1-5
D: .
CDR3: CASTLGILQPQHF
DNA: TGTGCCAGCACTCTCGGGATTTTGCAGCCCCAGCATTTT

size: many
V: TRBV6-5
J: TRBJ2-7
D: TRBD2
CDR3: CTSSYSGSGGSSYEQYF
DNA: TGTACCAGCAGTTACTCGGGGTCGGGGGGTAGCTCCTACGAGCAGTACTTC

size: .
V: TRBV12-3/TRBV12-4
J: TRBJ1-1
D: .
CDR3: CAGSLGQPTEAFF
DNA: TGTGCCGGCAGTTTGGGGCAACCCACTGAAGCTTTCTTT

size: few
V: TRBV20-1
J: TRBJ2-5
D: .
CDR3: CSGKAEETQYF
DNA: TGCAGTGGGAAAGCGGAAGAGACCCAGTACTTC

size: few
V: TRBV10-3
J: TRBJ1-4
D: .
CDR3: CAIRGHVNEKLFF
DNA: TGTGCCATCAGGGGACACGTTAATGAAAAACTGTTTTTT

size: .
V: TRBV28
J: TRBJ1-1
D: .
CDR3: CASSLGQDNTEAFF
DNA: TGTGCCAGCAGTTTGGGACAAGATAACACTGAAGCTTTCTTT

size: few
V: TRBV20-1
J: TRBJ2-7
D: TRBD2
CDR3: CSVTSGRRNNNEQYF
DNA: TGCAGTGTTACCTCCGGGAGGAGAAACAACAATGAGCAGTACTTC

size: many
V: TRBV7-3
J: TRBJ2-1
D: TRBD1
CDR3: CASSFAQGAGNEQFF
DNA: TGTGCCAGCAGCTTTGCACAGGGGGCGGGTAATGAGCAGTTCTTC

size: few
V: TRBV3-1
J: TRBJ1-3
D: .
CDR3: CASGQKGTGNTIYF
DNA: TGTGCCAGCGGCCAAAAAGGGACTGGAAACACCATATATTTT

size: few
V: TRBV27
J: TRBJ2-7
D: .
CDR3: CASSVDDIRPSKQYF
DNA: TGTGCCAGCAGTGTTGATGACATACGCCCGTCAAAGCAGTACTTC

size: .
V: TRBV24-1
J: TRBJ2-1
D: .
CDR3: CATSDRGVYNEQFF
DNA: TGTGCCACCAGTGATCGCGGGGTCTACAATGAGCAGTTCTTC

size: many
V: TRBV4-1
J: TRBJ1-2
D: .
CDR3: CASSQVGTPLNYGYTF
DNA: TGCGCCAGCAGCCAAGTAGGGACACCCCTTAACTATGGCTACACCTTC